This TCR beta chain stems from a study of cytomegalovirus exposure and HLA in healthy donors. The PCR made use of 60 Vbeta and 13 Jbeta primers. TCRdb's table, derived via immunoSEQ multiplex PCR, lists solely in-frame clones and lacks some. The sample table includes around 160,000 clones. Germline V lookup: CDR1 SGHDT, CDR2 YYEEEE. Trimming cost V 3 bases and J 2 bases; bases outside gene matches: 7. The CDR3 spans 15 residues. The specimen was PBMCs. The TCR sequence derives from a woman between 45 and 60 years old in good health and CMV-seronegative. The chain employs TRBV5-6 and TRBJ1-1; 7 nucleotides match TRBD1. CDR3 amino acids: CASSSRQGFNTEAFF. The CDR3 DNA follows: TGTGCCAGCAGCTCGCGACAGGGCTTCAACACTGAAGCTTTCTTT.